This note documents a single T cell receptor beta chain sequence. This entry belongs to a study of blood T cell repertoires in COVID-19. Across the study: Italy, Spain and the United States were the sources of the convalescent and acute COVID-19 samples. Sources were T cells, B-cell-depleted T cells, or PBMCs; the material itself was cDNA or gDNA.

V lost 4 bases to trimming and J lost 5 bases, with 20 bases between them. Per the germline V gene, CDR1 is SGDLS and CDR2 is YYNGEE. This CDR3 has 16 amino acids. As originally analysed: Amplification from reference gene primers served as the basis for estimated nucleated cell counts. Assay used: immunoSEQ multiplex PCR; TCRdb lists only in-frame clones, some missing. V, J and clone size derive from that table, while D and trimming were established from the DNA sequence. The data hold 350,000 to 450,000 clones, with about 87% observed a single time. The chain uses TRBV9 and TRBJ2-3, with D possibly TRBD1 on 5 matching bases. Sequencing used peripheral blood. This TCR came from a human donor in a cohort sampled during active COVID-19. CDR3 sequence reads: CASSRTGTASLDTQYF. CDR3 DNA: TGTGCCAGCAGCCGAACAGGTACGGCCTCACTAGATACGCAGTATTTT.